This T cell receptor (beta chain) was obtained from a study of identical twins. Study-wide results and caveats: Excess low generation probability was seen in twin-shared out-of-frame alpha sequences. Modeled out-of-frame TCR alpha sharing in monozygotic twins fell below observed levels.

TCRdb re-called the 5' RACE reads with MiXCR, one entry per CDR3 protein. This sample carries about 250,000 distinct CDR3 sequences, 7.5% of them seen once, and the ten largest clones take about 5.8%. The germline V gene has CDR1 SGHVS and CDR2 FQNEAQ. The trim removed 1 base at V and 0 bases at J, leaving 5 bases unmatched. The CDR3 length is 17 residues. This clonotype has just a few counts. Its specificity is unknown. The sample also formed part of further work on yellow fever vaccine responses in identical twins.

J is TRBJ2-3 and V is TRBV7-8; 9 positions agree with TRBD2. Sequencing used CD8+ T cells sorted from blood. This TCR was recovered from a woman between 18 and 29 years old in good health. The CDR3 DNA sequence: TGTGCCAGCAGCTTAGGCTCTAGCGGGGCAAGCACAGATACGCAGTATTTT. Protein: CASSLGSSGASTDTQYF.